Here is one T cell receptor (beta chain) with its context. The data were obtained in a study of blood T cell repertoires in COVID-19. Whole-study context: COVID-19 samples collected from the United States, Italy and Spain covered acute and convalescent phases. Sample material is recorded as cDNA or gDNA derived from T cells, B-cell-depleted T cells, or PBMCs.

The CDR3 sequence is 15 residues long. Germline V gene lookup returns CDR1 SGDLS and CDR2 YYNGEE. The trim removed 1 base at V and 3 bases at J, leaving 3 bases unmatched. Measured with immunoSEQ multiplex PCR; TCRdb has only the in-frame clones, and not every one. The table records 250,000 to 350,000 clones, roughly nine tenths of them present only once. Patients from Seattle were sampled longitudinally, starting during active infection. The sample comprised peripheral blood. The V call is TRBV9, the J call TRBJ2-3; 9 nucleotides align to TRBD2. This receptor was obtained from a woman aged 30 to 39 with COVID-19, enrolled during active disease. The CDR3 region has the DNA TGTGCCAGCAGCGTAAGGACTAGCGTTACAGATACGCAGTATTTT. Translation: CASSVRTSVTDTQYF.